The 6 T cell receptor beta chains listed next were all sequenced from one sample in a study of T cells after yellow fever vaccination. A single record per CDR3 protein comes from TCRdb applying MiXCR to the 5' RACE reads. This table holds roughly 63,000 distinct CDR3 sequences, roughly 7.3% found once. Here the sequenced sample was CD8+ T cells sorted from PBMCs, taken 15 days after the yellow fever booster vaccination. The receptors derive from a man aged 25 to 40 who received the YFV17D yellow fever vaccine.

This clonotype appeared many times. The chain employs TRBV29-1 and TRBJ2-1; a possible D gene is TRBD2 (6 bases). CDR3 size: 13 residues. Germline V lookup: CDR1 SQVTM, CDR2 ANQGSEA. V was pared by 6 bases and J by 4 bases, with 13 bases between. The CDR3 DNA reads TGCAGCGTAGCGGGCCGATCTTACAATGAGCAGTTCTTC. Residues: CSVAGRSYNEQFF.

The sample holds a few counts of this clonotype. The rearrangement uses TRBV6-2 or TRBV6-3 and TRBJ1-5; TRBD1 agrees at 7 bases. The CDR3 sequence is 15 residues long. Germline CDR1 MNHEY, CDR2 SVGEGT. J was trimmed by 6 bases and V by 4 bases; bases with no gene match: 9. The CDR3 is CASSSGQEGGQPQHF. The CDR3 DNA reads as TGTGCCAGCAGTTCCGGACAGGAAGGGGGTCAGCCCCAGCATTTT.

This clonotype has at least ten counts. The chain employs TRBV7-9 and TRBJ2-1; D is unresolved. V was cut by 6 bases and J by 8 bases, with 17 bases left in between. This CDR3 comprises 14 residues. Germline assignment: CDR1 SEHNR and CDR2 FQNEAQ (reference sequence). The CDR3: CASSTGPSGDEQFF. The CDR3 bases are TGTGCCAGCAGTACCGGGCCCTCCGGCGATGAGCAGTTCTTC.

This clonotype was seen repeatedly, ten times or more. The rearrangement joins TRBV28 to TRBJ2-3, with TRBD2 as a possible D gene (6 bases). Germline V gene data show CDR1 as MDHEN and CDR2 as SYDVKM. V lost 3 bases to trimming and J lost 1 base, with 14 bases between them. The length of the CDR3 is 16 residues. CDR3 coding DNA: TGTGCCAGCAGTTTCTCCAACGGGAGAGGCACAGATACGCAGTATTTT. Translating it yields CASSFSNGRGTDTQYF. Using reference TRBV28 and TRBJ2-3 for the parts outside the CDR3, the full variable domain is DVKVTQSSRYLVKRTGEKVFLECVQDMDHENMFWYRQDPGLGLRLIYFSYDVKMKEKGDIPEGYSVSREKKERFSLILESASTNQTSMYLCASSFSNGRGTDTQYFGPGTRLTVL.

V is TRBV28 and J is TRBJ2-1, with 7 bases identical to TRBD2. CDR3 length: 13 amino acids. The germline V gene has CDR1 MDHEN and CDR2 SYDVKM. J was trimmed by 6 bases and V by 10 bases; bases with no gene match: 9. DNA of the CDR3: TGTGCCACCACGGGCGGGAGTATCAATGAGCAGTTCTTC. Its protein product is CATTGGSINEQFF.

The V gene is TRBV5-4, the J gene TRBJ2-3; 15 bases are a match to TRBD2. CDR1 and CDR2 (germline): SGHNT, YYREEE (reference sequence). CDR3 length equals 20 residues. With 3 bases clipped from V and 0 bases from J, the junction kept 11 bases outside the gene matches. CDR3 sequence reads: CASSSGLAGGPNPSTDTQYF. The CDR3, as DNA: TGTGCCAGCAGCTCTGGACTAGCGGGAGGGCCAAATCCAAGCACAGATACGCAGTATTTT.